This T cell receptor (beta chain) was captured by sequencing in a study of blood T cell repertoires in COVID-19. Study-level background: Samples came from the United States, Italy and Spain, spanning acute and convalescent COVID-19. PBMCs, B-cell-depleted T cells, or T cells provided the cDNA or gDNA that made up the material.

The CDR3 loop spans 13 amino acids. The germline V gene encodes CDR1 GTSNPN and CDR2 SVGIG (reference sequence). The V gene lost 5 bases and the J gene lost 2 bases, with 12 bases spanning the gap. This clone was observed a single time. The authors' processing: Amplification from reference gene primers served as the basis for estimated nucleated cell counts. Only in-frame clones appear in the TCRdb table, and some are missing; sequencing was by immunoSEQ multiplex PCR. That table furnishes V, J and clone size, whereas the DNA furnished D and trimming. The sample has about 99,000 clones, about 90% seen once.

Specimen: peripheral blood. The TCR was taken from a man between 50 and 59 years old with acute or convalescent COVID-19. The rearrangement links TRBV30 to TRBJ1-1; D not resolved. The CDR3 is CAWLTFSNTEAFF. CDR3 nucleotide sequence: TGTGCCTGGTTGACATTTTCAAACACTGAAGCTTTCTTT. The full variable domain, with the rest looked up from reference TRBV30 and TRBJ1-1, is SQTIHQWPATLVQPVGSPLSLECTVEGTSNPNLYWYRQAAGRGLQLLFYSVGIGQISSEVPQNLSASRPQDRQFILSSKKLLLSDSGFYLCAWLTFSNTEAFFGQGTRLTVV.